The 10 T cell receptor beta chains listed next were all sequenced from one sample in a study of regulatory T cells in long-lasting Graves disease. Sequencing libraries for TCR beta were prepared with iRepertoire HTBI primers and Arm-PCR of CDR3 regions. TCRdb passed the multiplex PCR reads through MiXCR, listing each CDR3 protein once. The top ten hold around 15% of the sample, which has around 250,000 distinct CDR3 sequences, around 19% seen once. The time point denotes: newly diagnosed GD, antithyroid drugs for less than 3 months. Scientists built the TCR library using RNA that was extracted from PBMCs. The same sample was also used in a study of T cells in Graves' hyperthyroidism and ophthalmopathy.

The sequences come from peripheral blood mononuclear cells (PBMCs), collected at new diagnosis, from a patient treated with antithyroid drugs. The receptors stem from a woman between 25 and 40 years old with Graves disease.

The sample holds many counts of this clonotype. This sequence joins TRBV19 and TRBJ1-5; 11 nucleotides align to TRBD1. The CDR3 sequence is 16 residues long. The trim removed 9 bases at V and 7 bases at J, leaving 14 bases unmatched. Germline V gene sequence: CDR1 LNHDA, CDR2 SQIVND (reference sequence). The CDR3 DNA reads as TGTGCCAGCGCAGCGCGGGACAGGGGGTTTATGCAGCCCCAGCATTTT. Encoded protein: CASAARDRGFMQPQHF.

The sample holds a few counts of this clonotype. This likely stems from a read error, as it lies one base from a far larger clone. The chain employs TRBV5-5 and TRBJ2-4, with 13 bases aligning to TRBD2. Matching the DNA end better, TRBJ2-1 makes the J call doubtful. This CDR3 has 15 residues. CDR1 and CDR2 (germline): SGHKS, YYEKEE (reference sequence). CDR3: CASSLLAGGLGGQFF. The DNA for the CDR3 is TGTGCCAGCAGCTTACTAGCGGGGGGGCTTGGTGGGCAGTTCTTC.

The genes are TRBV6-2 or TRBV6-3 and TRBJ2-7; D unresolved. Germline CDR1 and CDR2: MNHEY and SVGEGT. V shed 2 bases and J shed 3 bases, with 8 bases lying between them. The length of the CDR3 is 13 residues. The DNA for the CDR3 is TGTGCCAGCAGTTACGGCAGAGTCTACGAGCAGTACTTC. It translates to CASSYGRVYEQYF.

This clonotype was found many times. This chain joins TRBV5-1 and TRBJ2-3, with D unclear. This CDR3 region has 16 residues. V was cut by 4 bases and J by 1 base, with 16 bases left in between. Per the germline V gene, CDR1 is SGHRS and CDR2 is YFSETQ. As DNA, the CDR3 is TGCGCCAGCAGCCCCGGACGGACCGCTGGCACAGATACGCAGTATTTT. Protein: CASSPGRTAGTDTQYF.

This clonotype was found many times. The genes are TRBV9 and TRBJ1-4; D is ambiguous. Germline V gene data show CDR1 as SGDLS and CDR2 as YYNGEE. The CDR3 is made up of 14 amino acids. The V gene lost 2 bases and the J gene lost 8 bases, with 13 bases spanning the gap. The CDR3 reads CASSVDQGQEKLFF. The CDR3 region has the DNA TGTGCCAGCAGCGTGGACCAAGGCCAAGAAAAACTGTTTTTT.

This clonotype has ten or more counts. The V call is TRBV3-1, the J call TRBJ2-1, with 9 bases matching TRBD2. Germline lookup yields CDR1 LGHDT and CDR2 YNNKEL (reference sequence). The CDR3 extends over 14 amino acids. With V trimmed by 6 bases and J by 6 bases, 6 bases remained unmatched. CDR3 bases: TGTGCCAGCAGTCTCGGGACTAGCAGCAATGAGCAGTTCTTC. Its protein is CASSLGTSSNEQFF.

This rearrangement joins TRBV29-1 to TRBJ1-2; 9 bases fit TRBD1. CDR1 SQVTM and CDR2 ANQGSEA come from the germline V gene. The V gene end was trimmed by 4 bases and the J gene end by 12 bases; junction bases not matched to a gene: 21. This CDR3 spans 16 amino acids. CDR3 DNA: TGCAGCGTTGGGTCAGTCCCCGGACAGGGGATCGGCGGCCACACCTTC. Amino acids: CSVGSVPGQGIGGHTF.

This clonotype was seen many times. The CDR3 region has the DNA TGTGCCAGCAGTCGACAGGGTCTTTCAGATACGCAGTATTTT. Its translation is CASSRQGLSDTQYF. The chain uses TRBV12-3 or TRBV12-4 and TRBJ2-3, with 7 bases lining up with TRBD1. Trimming cost V 5 bases and J 4 bases; bases outside gene matches: 6. This CDR3 contains 14 residues.

This clonotype was recorded at least ten times. This chain uses TRBV6-1 with TRBJ1-1, with a weak D call TRBD1 (5 bases). From germline, CDR1 is MNHNS and CDR2 SASEGT. The length of the CDR3 is 13 residues. V lost 7 bases, J lost 5 bases, and 14 bases lay in between. CDR3 sequence: CASTVPGRTEAFF. As DNA, the CDR3 is TGTGCCAGCACCGTCCCGGGGCGTACTGAAGCTTTCTTT.

This clonotype was seen repeatedly, ten times or more. V usage is TRBV5-8 and J usage is TRBJ2-7; D possibly corresponds to TRBD2 (6 bases). CDR1 and CDR2 (germline): SGHTS, YDEGEE. V gave up 3 bases and J gave up 4 bases, with 11 bases separating them. The CDR3 is 13 amino acids. The chain's CDR3 is CASSSWGEYEQYF. Written as DNA, the CDR3 is TGTGCCAGCAGCTCATGGGGGGAGTACGAGCAGTACTTC.